This is a list of T cell receptor beta chains from one sample in a study of blood T cell repertoires in COVID-19. TCRdb keeps only in-frame clones here, not all; method: immunoSEQ multiplex PCR. Seen here are a few hundred thousand clones, around nine tenths observed once, and the top ten hold 1.4% to 1.5%. Sequenced: PBMCs or T cells enriched from blood (not recorded which). Receptors originate from a woman between 18 and 29 years old who had been exposed to COVID-19. The conserved cysteine and the conserved F or W are not part of the CDR3 here. Clone size appears in some rows only: once, few, many, or a class for an expanded clone.

CDR3 protein: ASSEYRLGVTNTEAF
V gene: TRBV25-1
clone size: -
CDR3 length: 15
J gene: TRBJ1-1

CDR3 protein: ASSLYRVGNQPQH
V gene: TRBV5-6
clone size: -
CDR3 length: 13
J gene: TRBJ1-5

CDR3 protein: ASSDRGPYEQY
V gene: TRBV7-9
clone size: -
CDR3 length: 11
J gene: TRBJ2-7

CDR3 protein: ASRLEATGTPYEQY
V gene: TRBV7-2
clone size: -
CDR3 length: 14
J gene: TRBJ2-7

CDR3 protein: ASSYLRTGHYGYT
V gene: TRBV6-5
clone size: -
CDR3 length: 13
J gene: TRBJ1-2

CDR3 protein: ASSLGPDNSPLH
V gene: TRBV7-6
clone size: -
CDR3 length: 12
J gene: TRBJ1-6

CDR3 protein: ASSQDPRDTQY
V gene: TRBV14
clone size: -
CDR3 length: 11
J gene: TRBJ2-3

CDR3 protein: ASSEAGGDTQY
V gene: TRBV5-1
clone size: once
CDR3 length: 11
J gene: TRBJ2-3

CDR3 protein: ASSLVGSGVSYEQY
V gene: TRBV5-4
clone size: -
CDR3 length: 14
J gene: TRBJ2-7

CDR3 protein: ASSFGGNTEAF
V gene: TRBV9
clone size: -
CDR3 length: 11
J gene: TRBJ1-1

CDR3 protein: ASSPGIGGSPYEQY
V gene: TRBV27
clone size: few
CDR3 length: 14
J gene: TRBJ2-7

CDR3 protein: ASSQVGIALNTGELF
V gene: TRBV4-2
clone size: -
CDR3 length: 15
J gene: TRBJ2-2

CDR3 protein: ASSSRGASGNTIY
V gene: TRBV6-5
clone size: -
CDR3 length: 13
J gene: TRBJ1-3

CDR3 protein: ASSEAGTGETQY
V gene: TRBV9
clone size: -
CDR3 length: 12
J gene: TRBJ2-5

CDR3 protein: ASKSATGYGYT
V gene: TRBV12-3/TRBV12-4
clone size: -
CDR3 length: 11
J gene: TRBJ1-2

CDR3 protein: ASSFRSQAISNQPQH
V gene: TRBV4-2
clone size: -
CDR3 length: 15
J gene: TRBJ1-5

CDR3 protein: ATSEGRIEETQY
V gene: TRBV24-1
clone size: once
CDR3 length: 12
J gene: TRBJ2-5

CDR3 protein: AISESVEGSYEQY
V gene: TRBV10-3
clone size: few
CDR3 length: 13
J gene: TRBJ2-7

CDR3 protein: ASTRTGPNTEAF
V gene: TRBV28
clone size: -
CDR3 length: 12
J gene: TRBJ1-1

CDR3 protein: ASSFGTSGSYEQY
V gene: TRBV6-5
clone size: -
CDR3 length: 13
J gene: TRBJ2-7

CDR3 protein: ASSLAFVGGVTEAF
V gene: TRBV5-4
clone size: -
CDR3 length: 14
J gene: TRBJ1-1

CDR3 protein: ASSIQSSNQPQH
V gene: TRBV19
clone size: -
CDR3 length: 12
J gene: TRBJ1-5

CDR3 protein: ASSLGKTDTQY
V gene: TRBV12-3/TRBV12-4
clone size: -
CDR3 length: 11
J gene: TRBJ2-3

CDR3 protein: ASSVAGGGNTEAF
V gene: TRBV9
clone size: -
CDR3 length: 13
J gene: TRBJ1-1

CDR3 protein: ASSEQGRGEQF
V gene: TRBV19
clone size: -
CDR3 length: 11
J gene: TRBJ2-1

CDR3 protein: ASSRYGTGGKGEQF
V gene: TRBV7-2
clone size: -
CDR3 length: 14
J gene: TRBJ2-1

CDR3 protein: ATSRGQLIRQNTEAF
V gene: TRBV15
clone size: -
CDR3 length: 15
J gene: TRBJ1-1

CDR3 protein: ASSPRRASGGGGQF
V gene: TRBV7-2
clone size: -
CDR3 length: 14
J gene: TRBJ2-1

CDR3 protein: ASLTGGNTEAF
V gene: TRBV6-5
clone size: -
CDR3 length: 11
J gene: TRBJ1-1

CDR3 protein: SVGLSRTGGDKQY
V gene: TRBV29-1
clone size: -
CDR3 length: 13
J gene: TRBJ2-3

CDR3 protein: ASSSWGGTYEQY
V gene: TRBV27
clone size: -
CDR3 length: 12
J gene: TRBJ2-7

CDR3 protein: ASSFQTSGNEQF
V gene: TRBV27
clone size: once
CDR3 length: 12
J gene: TRBJ2-1

CDR3 protein: ASSSGGLPKNTGELF
V gene: TRBV19
clone size: once
CDR3 length: 15
J gene: TRBJ2-2

CDR3 protein: ASSHTGQFSYNEQF
V gene: TRBV4-3
clone size: -
CDR3 length: 14
J gene: TRBJ2-1

CDR3 protein: ASSPLVDTEAF
V gene: TRBV18
clone size: -
CDR3 length: 11
J gene: TRBJ1-1

CDR3 protein: SVELGKVQY
V gene: TRBV29-1
clone size: -
CDR3 length: 9
J gene: TRBJ2-5

CDR3 protein: ASSHPGTDYEQY
V gene: TRBV4-2
clone size: -
CDR3 length: 12
J gene: TRBJ2-7

CDR3 protein: ASSPRTSGKITDTQY
V gene: TRBV28
clone size: -
CDR3 length: 15
J gene: TRBJ2-3

CDR3 protein: AISDRDNLAKNIQY
V gene: TRBV10-3
clone size: once
CDR3 length: 14
J gene: TRBJ2-4

CDR3 protein: ASSIVGSGVQETQY
V gene: TRBV19
clone size: -
CDR3 length: 14
J gene: TRBJ2-5

CDR3 protein: ASSPPRDSSEQY
V gene: TRBV18
clone size: -
CDR3 length: 12
J gene: TRBJ2-7

CDR3 protein: ASSLDRRKGYT
V gene: TRBV28
clone size: -
CDR3 length: 11
J gene: TRBJ1-2

CDR3 protein: ASSYSGTTGNTIY
V gene: TRBV6-5
clone size: -
CDR3 length: 13
J gene: TRBJ1-3

CDR3 protein: ASSFRAGGRQGTDTQY
V gene: TRBV5-8
clone size: -
CDR3 length: 16
J gene: TRBJ2-3

CDR3 protein: ASSDQGTGAGNTIY
V gene: TRBV2
clone size: -
CDR3 length: 14
J gene: TRBJ1-3

CDR3 protein: ASSKRGNSYEQY
V gene: TRBV21-1
clone size: -
CDR3 length: 12
J gene: TRBJ2-7

CDR3 protein: ASSPGTGGVGVMTEAF
V gene: TRBV4-1
clone size: -
CDR3 length: 16
J gene: TRBJ1-1

CDR3 protein: TSSQDIDRGHHQPQH
V gene: TRBV1
clone size: -
CDR3 length: 15
J gene: TRBJ1-5

CDR3 protein: ASSPGQSSYNEQF
V gene: TRBV4-3
clone size: -
CDR3 length: 13
J gene: TRBJ2-1

CDR3 protein: ASSKAAGYSNQPQH
V gene: TRBV21-1
clone size: -
CDR3 length: 14
J gene: TRBJ1-5

CDR3 protein: ASSLGGQGADYGYT
V gene: TRBV5-1
clone size: -
CDR3 length: 14
J gene: TRBJ1-2

CDR3 protein: ASSPGMRTGELF
V gene: TRBV14
clone size: -
CDR3 length: 12
J gene: TRBJ2-2

CDR3 protein: ASGLDLAGNEQF
V gene: TRBV12-5
clone size: -
CDR3 length: 12
J gene: TRBJ2-1

CDR3 protein: ASSLGGGGRSYEQY
V gene: TRBV7-2
clone size: -
CDR3 length: 14
J gene: TRBJ2-7

CDR3 protein: ASTSVGGQAQSYT
V gene: TRBV6-5
clone size: few
CDR3 length: 13
J gene: TRBJ1-2

CDR3 protein: ASSLANLAGYNEQF
V gene: TRBV7-2
clone size: -
CDR3 length: 14
J gene: TRBJ2-1

CDR3 protein: ASSQESRQAGSYEQY
V gene: TRBV3-1/TRBV3-2
clone size: -
CDR3 length: 15
J gene: TRBJ2-7

CDR3 protein: ASSPPGQYLEEQY
V gene: TRBV18
clone size: -
CDR3 length: 13
J gene: TRBJ2-7

CDR3 protein: ASSSGQGYEQY
V gene: TRBV11-2
clone size: -
CDR3 length: 11
J gene: TRBJ2-7

CDR3 protein: ASRSRDTSYEQY
V gene: TRBV13
clone size: once
CDR3 length: 12
J gene: TRBJ2-7